This T cell receptor beta chain appears in the sequencing data of a study of post-analysis software for immune sequencing data (dated by TCRdb to between 2015 and 2016). A note on the overall study: Relapsing-remitting, secondary progressive and progressive-relapsing multiple sclerosis were recorded as disease courses, and subtype annotation was lacking for some patients. A subset of samples was prepared in parallel using single-end sample barcoding, then pooled and co-amplified after Illumina adapter ligation. The multiple sclerosis patient repertoires were compared with ten to eleven previously published healthy control repertoires from donors aged 6 to 25 years.

Points the paper makes about the study in general: Direct clustering with F measure revealed strong co-clustering of samples prepared in the same batch, which led to a batch-effect correction. Significantly lower normalized Chao1 diversity was found in multiple sclerosis patients than in controls, suggesting substantial peripheral T-cell clonal expansion. The multiple sclerosis patient group was slightly younger than the control group.

TCR beta repertoires were profiled from peripheral blood of approximately 13 young patients with multiple sclerosis to demonstrate the VDJtools post-analysis software. The patients with multiple sclerosis were children and adolescents between roughly 6 and 17 years of age. Libraries came from PCR. Sequencer: Illumina HiSeq 2500. To reduce PCR and sequencing biases, unique molecular identifiers were built into the TCR beta cDNA libraries. Per 1 to 10 million input T cells, some 500,000 cDNA molecules were obtained, such that each molecule approximated one T cell. Patient libraries were prepared and sequenced with the same protocol used for the earlier healthy control dataset. Samples belonging to the same batch were prepared together, multiplexed and sequenced on a shared HiSeq lane. As for the authors' bioinformatics: MIGEC handled the raw barcoded reads, throwing out single-read molecular identifier groups before consensus assembly and CDR3 extraction. Clonotype tables were post-analysed with VDJtools, and diversity was normalized by down-sampling all datasets to the smallest sample size. Repertoire overlap clustering matched CDR3 amino acid but not nucleotide sequences to correct batch-related cross-sample contamination. TCRdb applied fastp at Q25 and MiXCR to the public reads, then kept only in-frame beta chains. Each CDR3 protein gets just one entry, which takes the most common genes and DNA from the rows behind it. The V and J calls shown here were made by TCRdb, not taken from the authors' results. This sample comprises roughly 870,000 distinct CDR3 sequences, approximately 50% of them detected only once. The top ten clonotypes cover around 4.5% of the sample.

As to this clonotype: No cognate antigen has been identified for it. No much larger clonotype is one base removed from it; base qualities were not supplied.

Material: blood. This clonotype was sampled from a girl aged 5-17 years with multiple sclerosis.

This receptor carries the CDR3 CASSYGSDGYNEQFF. The DNA sequence is as follows: TGTGCCAGCAGTTACGGGAGTGACGGGTACAATGAGCAGTTCTTC. The chain employs TRBV4-2 and TRBJ2-1; possibly the D gene is TRBD2, per 6 matching bases. The cysteine opens and the phenylalanine closes a CDR3 of 15 amino acids. Of all the DNA, just the CDR3 is kept, 45 bases in frame from base 1. Relative to germline, V is 6 bases shorter and J is 4 bases shorter, with 16 bases between their ends. The germline V gene gives CDR1 as LGHNA and CDR2 as YNFKEQ.